This T cell receptor (beta chain) originates from a study of cytomegalovirus exposure and HLA in healthy donors. Primers for the PCR totalled 60 Vbeta and 13 Jbeta. Repertoires were generated with immunoSEQ multiplex PCR, while TCRdb's copy carries only in-frame clones and drops some. This sample contains some 130,000 clones. The CDR3 has 15 residues. The germline CDR1 and CDR2 sequences are MDHEN and SYDVKM. V gave up 2 bases and J gave up 0 bases, with 7 bases separating them. The chain has TRBV28 and TRBJ1-4, with a possible D match to TRBD1 (6 bases). The sample comprised PBMCs. This receptor was obtained from a woman aged 40 to 50 in good health and CMV-seropositive. The CDR3 region is CASSLPGATNEKLFF. The CDR3 DNA reads TGTGCCAGCAGTTTACCAGGGGCAACTAATGAAAAACTGTTTTTT.